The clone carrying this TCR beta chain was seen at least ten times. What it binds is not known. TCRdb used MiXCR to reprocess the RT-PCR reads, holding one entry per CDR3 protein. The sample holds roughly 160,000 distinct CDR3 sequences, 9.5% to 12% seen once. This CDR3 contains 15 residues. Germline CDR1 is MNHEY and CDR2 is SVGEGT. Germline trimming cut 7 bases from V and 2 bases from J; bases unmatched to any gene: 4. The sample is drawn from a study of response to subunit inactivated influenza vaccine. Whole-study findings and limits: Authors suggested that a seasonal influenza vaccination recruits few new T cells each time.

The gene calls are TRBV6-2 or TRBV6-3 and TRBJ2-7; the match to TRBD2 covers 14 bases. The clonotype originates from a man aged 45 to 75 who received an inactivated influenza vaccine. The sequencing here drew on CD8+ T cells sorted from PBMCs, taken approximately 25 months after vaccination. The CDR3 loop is CASTGLAGGAYEQYF. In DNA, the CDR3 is TGTGCCAGCACCGGACTAGCGGGGGGCGCCTACGAGCAGTACTTC.